Below are 3 T cell receptor beta chains sequenced from a single sample in a study of vaccination effects on CD4 cells after COVID-19. No antigen has been assigned to these receptors. Some clones are missing from TCRdb's copy, which holds only in-frame ones; the method was immunoSEQ multiplex PCR. The table includes roughly 45,000 clones, around 78% detected once. Antigen-specific CD4+ T cell clonotypes were called by their expansion after viral peptide-pool culture in ViraFEST. Following culture for roughly 10 days, CD4+ T cells were isolated. In the vaccine recipients, nucleocapsid antibodies were negative and there was no prior SARS-CoV-2 infection. Here the sequenced sample was CD4+ T cells from PBMCs cultured with SARS-CoV-2 spike peptides, taken before COVID-19 vaccination. These receptors all come from a human donor who received a COVID-19 vaccine.

This chain joins TRBV10-3 and TRBJ1-6, with a weak D call TRBD1 (6 bases). CDR1 and CDR2 (germline): ENHRY, SYGVKD. The CDR3 length is 13 residues. V was cut by 6 bases and J by 5 bases, with 8 bases left in between. DNA for the CDR3: TGTGCCATCAGGGACAGCGATAATTCACCCCTCCACTTT. Translation: CAIRDSDNSPLHF.

The J gene is TRBJ1-1, the V gene TRBV28; the D is unclear. V gave up 6 bases and J gave up 1 base, with 12 bases separating them. The CDR3 sequence is 14 residues long. Germline assignment: CDR1 MDHEN and CDR2 SYDVKM. CDR3 nucleotide sequence: TGTGCCAGCAGGGGATGGGTCGGGAACACTGAAGCTTTCTTT. Its protein is CASRGWVGNTEAFF.

In this sample, this clone turned up a few times. This rearrangement joins TRBV6-5 to TRBJ1-2, with D tentatively TRBD1 (5 bases). V was shortened by 7 bases and J by 5 bases, with 11 bases between the two germline ends. Germline CDR1 MNHEY, CDR2 SVGAGI. The CDR3 spans 12 residues. CDR3 region: CASTRREYGYTF. The DNA for the CDR3 is TGTGCCAGCACCCGCAGGGAGTATGGCTACACCTTC.